The 20 T cell receptor beta chains given below trace back to one sample, sequenced in a study of regulatory T cells in long-lasting Graves disease. The TCR beta library used iRepertoire HTBI primers with Arm-PCR amplification of CDR3. One entry per CDR3 protein results from TCRdb running MiXCR on the multiplex PCR reads. The sample holds 400,000 to 500,000 distinct CDR3 sequences, roughly 15% seen once. Time point specified: newly diagnosed GD, antithyroid drugs for less than 3 months. Construction of the TCR library relied on RNA isolated from PBMCs. The sample also formed part of further work on T cells in Graves' hyperthyroidism and ophthalmopathy.

Sequencing used peripheral blood mononuclear cells (PBMCs), obtained at new diagnosis, from a patient treated with antithyroid drugs. The receptors were sampled from a young woman with Graves disease.

V and J are TRBV29-1 and TRBJ2-1, with D hard to call. Germline assignment: CDR1 SQVTM and CDR2 ANQGSEA. The CDR3 length is 14 residues. Deletions cut 6 bases from V and 0 bases from J, with 12 bases between. This CDR3 is CSVRPASSYNEQFF. CDR3 nucleotide sequence: TGCAGCGTAAGGCCAGCCAGCTCCTACAATGAGCAGTTCTTC.

This clonotype occurred many times. The chain's CDR3 is CASSSEWEQYF. The CDR3 bases are TGTGCCAGCAGCTCCGAGTGGGAGCAGTACTTC. The chain links TRBV7-2 to TRBJ2-7; D remains ambiguous. This CDR3 has 11 amino acids. V gave up 4 bases and J gave up 7 bases, with 8 bases separating them. Germline V gene sequence: CDR1 SGHTA, CDR2 FQGNSA.

This clonotype was detected many times. The rearrangement uses TRBV7-2 and TRBJ2-3, with TRBD2 identical over 10 bases. With 6 bases clipped from V and 6 bases from J, the junction kept 6 bases outside the gene matches. This CDR3 region has 14 residues. Germline CDR1 and CDR2: SGHTA and FQGNSA. The CDR3 spells CASSPSSGSDTQYF. The CDR3 region has the DNA TGTGCCAGCAGTCCCTCTAGCGGGAGTGATACGCAGTATTTT.

This chain joins TRBV12-3 or TRBV12-4 and TRBJ2-5; D remains unclear. Trimming shortened V by 3 bases and J by 2 bases, and 13 bases separated the two germline ends. The CDR3 runs 15 residues. The CDR3 is CASSFNLETQETQYF. The CDR3 region has the DNA TGTGCCAGCAGTTTCAATCTTGAGACTCAAGAGACCCAGTACTTC.

This clonotype was seen at least ten times. The chain couples TRBV2 to TRBJ2-7, with TRBD2 matching 7 bases. The germline gives CDR1 SNHLY, CDR2 FYNNEI. V shed 4 bases, J shed 0 bases, and the junction held 6 bases outside the gene matches. This CDR3 is built from 15 residues. The CDR3, as DNA: TGTGCCAGCAGTGGAGGAGCGGGAACCTCCTACGAGCAGTACTTC. Translation gives CASSGGAGTSYEQYF.

In this sample, this clonotype turned up many times. This chain joins TRBV7-3 and TRBJ2-3; 9 nucleotides agree with TRBD2. The CDR3 is made up of 15 amino acids. Germline assignment: CDR1 SGHTA and CDR2 FQGTGA. Unmatched junction bases numbered 4, after V lost 3 bases and J lost 3 bases. For the CDR3, the DNA is TGTGCCAGCAGCTTCGTAGCGGGAGTGACAGATACGCAGTATTTT. Its protein product is CASSFVAGVTDTQYF.

This clonotype was seen only a few times. This chain links TRBV4-2 with TRBJ2-1; D is possibly TRBD1 (5 bases). V lost 2 bases and J 10 bases, leaving 24 bases between the germline ends. CDR3 length: 17 residues. CDR1 LGHNA and CDR2 YNFKEQ come from the germline V gene. Written as DNA, the CDR3 is TGTGCCAGCAGCCAAATAGCTCCTCCCGACGACAACAGGGAGCAGTTCTTC. Translating it yields CASSQIAPPDDNREQFF.

This clonotype was found a few times. The chain carries TRBV6-5 and TRBJ2-1; D remains ambiguous. The germline V gene has CDR1 MNHEY and CDR2 SVGAGI. Trimming pared 2 bases from V and 7 bases from J, leaving 15 bases between. This CDR3 has 15 residues. CDR3 sequence reads: CASSYHPTLINEQFF. CDR3 sequence (DNA): TGTGCCAGCAGTTACCACCCCACACTCATAAATGAGCAGTTCTTC.

This clonotype was detected ten times or more. V gene TRBV6-1 combines with J gene TRBJ2-2; 7 nucleotides agree with TRBD2. V was pared by 6 bases and J by 3 bases, with 10 bases of the junction left unmatched. This CDR3 is built from 16 residues. Germline V gives CDR1 MNHNS, CDR2 SASEGT. The CDR3 DNA reads as TGTGCCAGCAGCAACCTCGGACTAGGTGACACCGGGGAGCTGTTTTTT. Encoded protein: CASSNLGLGDTGELFF.

This clonotype occurred a few times. It may be a read error: a sequence one base away is much more abundant. The chain joins TRBV7-2 to TRBJ2-1, with a possible D match to TRBD2 (6 bases). Germline V gene data show CDR1 as SGHTA and CDR2 as FQGNSA. The CDR3 sequence is 16 residues long. The CDR3 nucleotides are TGTGCCAGCATCCGGTTCGGGGGACTGGCCTACAATGGGCAGTTCTTC. Translated: CASIRFGGLAYNGQFF.

A few counts support this clonotype. V and J are TRBV5-5 and TRBJ1-4, with no clear D. Trimming took 4 bases from V and 4 from J, leaving 17 bases between them. The germline gives CDR1 SGHKS, CDR2 YYEKEE (reference sequence). The CDR3 sequence is 16 residues long. For the CDR3, the DNA is TGTGCCAGCAGCCGGTCCCCCGGGTCTAATAATGAAAAACTGTTTTTT. This codes for CASSRSPGSNNEKLFF.

In its sample, this clonotype was seen many times. V and J are TRBV28 and TRBJ2-1; 8 nucleotides line up with TRBD2. The CDR3 is 14 amino acids. J gave up 6 bases and V 5 bases, and 6 bases lay outside the gene matches. Germline V gives CDR1 MDHEN, CDR2 SYDVKM. The CDR3 reads CASSRLAPTNEQFF. The CDR3 DNA is TGTGCCAGCAGTCGACTAGCGCCGACCAATGAGCAGTTCTTC.

This clonotype was seen many times. The chain employs TRBV19 and TRBJ2-3; a possible D gene is TRBD1 (6 bases). Germline V CDR1 and CDR2: LNHDA, SQIVND (reference sequence). Trimming removed 4 bases from V and 4 bases from J, with 15 bases in between. The CDR3 is 15 residues long. CDR3 in amino acids: CASSKRFRGSDTQYF. CDR3 in DNA: TGTGCCAGTAGTAAGAGGTTTAGGGGGTCAGATACGCAGTATTTT.

In its sample, this clonotype was seen a few times. The chain combines TRBV13 with TRBJ1-1, with 7 bases identical to TRBD1. V was clipped by 4 bases and J by 0 bases; unmatched bases: 11. This CDR3 is built from 17 residues. Germline loops: CDR1 PRHDT, CDR2 FYEKMQ (reference sequence). CDR3 in DNA: TGTGCCAGCAGCTACGGACAGGCAACCTTGATGAACACTGAAGCTTTCTTT. Translating it yields CASSYGQATLMNTEAFF.

The chain has TRBV7-6 and TRBJ2-6; D is perhaps TRBD1 (6 bases). Trimming removed 1 base at V and 0 bases at J, with 10 bases between. This CDR3 spans 17 amino acids. CDR1 SGHVS and CDR2 FNYEAQ come from the germline V gene. This CDR3 is CASSLGDTLSGANVLTF. The CDR3 nucleotides are TGTGCCAGCAGCTTAGGGGACACTCTCTCTGGGGCCAACGTCCTGACTTTC.

This clonotype was observed many times. The genes are TRBV2 and TRBJ1-1, with D unclear. The CDR3 is made up of 15 amino acids. The V end lost 3 bases, the J end lost 0 bases, and 11 bases lay between the germline ends. The V gene's germline CDR1 is SNHLY and CDR2 FYNNEI. The chain's CDR3 is CASSEERSVNTEAFF. For the CDR3, the DNA is TGTGCCAGCAGTGAGGAGAGATCCGTGAACACTGAAGCTTTCTTT.

This clonotype has just a few counts. The CDR3 loop reads CASSQVRGQDNYGYTF. CDR3 DNA: TGCGCCAGCAGCCAAGTACGGGGACAGGACAACTATGGCTACACCTTC. The chain uses TRBV4-1 and TRBJ1-2, with 8 bases lining up with TRBD1. V shed 1 base, J shed 2 bases, and the junction held 6 bases outside the gene matches. CDR1 and CDR2 from the germline V gene are MGHRA and YSYEKL. The CDR3 spans 16 residues.

V is TRBV12-3 or TRBV12-4 and J is TRBJ2-3; 7 nucleotides agree with TRBD1. The CDR3 is 15 amino acids. The trim removed 2 bases at V and 5 bases at J, leaving 7 bases unmatched. The CDR3 region is CASSLPGTVGDTQYF. The CDR3 bases are TGTGCCAGCAGTTTACCCGGGACAGTAGGAGATACGCAGTATTTT.

This clonotype was detected only a few times. The chain joins TRBV7-3 to TRBJ2-1; 7 positions match TRBD2. The ends lost 6 bases at V and 5 bases at J; junction bases unmatched: 13. Per the germline V gene, CDR1 is SGHTA and CDR2 is FQGTGA. The CDR3 length is 16 residues. In DNA, the CDR3 is TGTGCCAGCAGTCTTTTTGTGGGAGGGAAGGACAATGAGCAGTTCTTC. It codes for CASSLFVGGKDNEQFF.

This clonotype has a count of ten or more. The rearrangement uses TRBV27 and TRBJ2-7; 9 bases fit TRBD1. In germline, CDR1 is MNHEY, CDR2 SMNVEV (reference sequence). CDR3 length equals 14 residues. V shed 2 bases and J 5 bases; nucleotides not matched to a gene: 4. The CDR3 is CASSLGTGYDEQYF. The CDR3 DNA reads TGTGCCAGCAGTTTAGGGACAGGGTACGACGAGCAGTACTTC.